This T cell receptor beta chain was identified during a study of early T cells in non-severe SARS-CoV-2 infection. In the study overall: With bulk RNA from unsorted whole blood as input, sequencing yielded unpaired chains.

Study results and caveats: Matches to VDJdb favored anti-spike CD8 responses and missed private and CD4 specificities.

This clonotype was picked up many times. What it binds is not known. In the library, individual cDNA molecules carried attached unique molecular identifiers. TCRdb re-analysed the 5' RACE reads in MiXCR, keeping a single row per CDR3 protein. In the table there are 81,000 or so distinct CDR3 sequences, approximately 12% of which are singletons. The source is an adult who was a healthcare worker with PCR-confirmed SARS-CoV-2 infection or an uninfected control (not recorded which). Specimen: whole blood.

Written as DNA, the CDR3 is TGTGCCAGCAGCACGACAGGGATGGGAGATACGCAGTATTTT. Translating it yields CASSTTGMGDTQYF. The rearrangement uses TRBV7-9 and TRBJ2-3; 7 bases are a match to TRBD1. This CDR3 has 14 amino acids. With 5 bases clipped from V and 5 bases from J, the junction kept 7 bases outside the gene matches. CDR1 and CDR2 (germline): SEHNR, FQNEAQ (reference sequence).